This T cell receptor beta chain comes out of a study of blood T cell repertoires in COVID-19 (dated by TCRdb to about 2020). About the study as a whole: Samples covering the acute and convalescent phases of COVID-19 were provided by collaborators in the United States, Italy and Spain. Where HLA class I and class II types were available, the types were taken from metadata supplied by the sample provider, not from assay-based typing. The dataset comprised deeply sampled blood TCRbeta repertoires from subjects exposed to, actively infected with, or recovered from COVID-19. The repertoires were released in a freely available public database intended as a resource for research on the immune response to SARS-CoV-2. Samples were obtained from the ongoing ImmuneRACE study (first 160 participants) and from 950 to 1,500 subjects provided by 6 global collaborators. Sample metadata almost always included a de-identified subject ID, COVID-19 status, age in years and sex. The prospective study material was composed of cDNA or gDNA derived from T cells, B-cell-depleted T cells, or PBMCs. Study-level results and caveats: How much clinical and demographic metadata was included differed by source and by participant, and the metadata was provided uncurated.

TCRbeta CDR3 regions were amplified from genomic DNA by means of the immunoSEQ Assay, a bias-controlled multiplex PCR. The authors' analysis ran thus. Nucleated cell counts per sample were estimated from amplification of reference gene primers within the assay. Sequence reads were collapsed and filtered to measure the absolute abundance of every unique TCRbeta CDR3 rearrangement. For each sample, productive Simpson clonality was calculated as the square root of Simpson's diversity index over productive rearrangements. The immuneACCESS repertoire file appears here via TCRdb, limited to in-frame rearrangements. These files lack a portion of the clones; in checked studies, under half of the deficit traces to unresolved V genes, and the cause of the others is not known. V and J calls and clone size are given by that table; D and trimming were obtained from the DNA. This sample holds 70,000 or so clones; 75% to 90% were observed only once. In total, the top ten clones hold 1.5% to 2% of the sample.

A remark on this clone: Its antigen is still unknown. No quality values exist for individual bases; no much larger clone is one base distant.

Trimming accounts for 11 bases at V and 3 bases at J, while the number of junction bases matched to no gene is 11. The CDR3 spans 14 residues, from the cysteine through the valine. The CDR3 DNA has 42 bases and is translated from base 1. Per the germline V gene, SNHLY is the CDR1 and FYNNEI is the CDR2. The collaborating institutions used their own protocols to collect whole blood in K2EDTA tubes. For TCRbeta analysis, collaborators shipped samples in one of three forms: frozen whole blood, isolated PBMCs, or DNA extracted from either of those sample types. This chain joins TRBV2 to TRBJ2-7; 9 bases in between match TRBD1. Material: peripheral blood. The clonotype was recovered from a man aged 30 to 45 with acute or convalescent COVID-19. At the DNA level, the sequence is TGTGCCTCCAAGGGACAGGGAAGTAGCTACGAGCAGTACGTC. This yields the protein CASKGQGSSYEQYV.